This is a list of T cell receptor beta chains from one sample in a study of spatial heterogeneity in lung cancer. TCRdb recomputed calls from the 5' RACE reads with MiXCR, one row per CDR3 protein. The data contain 12,000 or so distinct CDR3 sequences, roughly 6.4% of them singletons. The starting material was normal lung tissue next to the tumor, obtained at surgery. Source of these receptors: a male donor with early-stage non-small cell lung cancer. The CDR3 runs from the conserved cysteine through the conserved F or W. A D gene is named only where the DNA matches it firmly. Rows give clone size only sometimes, using once, few, many, or a class for an expanded clone.

TRBJ1-1 TRBV10-3 many TRBD1 TGTGCCATCAGATCAGACAGGGGGAACACTGAAGCTTTCTTT CAIRSDRGNTEAFF
TRBJ2-2 TRBV6-5 many TRBD1 TGTGCCAGCTGTACAGGGGTCTCCACCGGGGAGCTGTTTTTT CASCTGVSTGELFF
TRBJ2-1 TRBV27 . . TGTGCCAGCAGAACGAGGCGCGCCTACAATGAGCAGTTCTTC CASRTRRAYNEQFF
TRBJ2-3 TRBV7-6 medium-sized . TGTGCCAGCAGCTTAGTTGGAGGGTTCCCAGATACGCAGTATTTT CASSLVGGFPDTQYF
TRBJ2-1 TRBV7-3 many . TGTGCCAGCAGCTTATGGAGCGCCCCCTCCTACAATGAGCAGTTCTTC CASSLWSAPSYNEQFF
TRBJ2-5 TRBV20-1 many . TGCAGTACCTGGGCTCCTTCGGATCAAACTACCCAAGAGACCCAGTACTTC CSTWAPSDQTTQETQYF
TRBJ1-4 TRBV6-2/TRBV6-3 . . TGTGCCAGCAGTTTCGTCACCAATGAAAAACTGTTTTTT CASSFVTNEKLFF
TRBJ2-1 TRBV20-1 many . TGCAGTGCTAGAGTCGCCGGGAATGAGCAGTTCTTC CSARVAGNEQFF
TRBJ2-5 TRBV27 few . TGTGCCAGCAGTTTCTTAGGCGAAGAGACCCAGTACTTC CASSFLGEETQYF
TRBJ2-1 TRBV30 many . TGTGCCTGGAGTGTACTCGGAGAACCCTACAATGAGCAGTTCTTC CAWSVLGEPYNEQFF
TRBJ1-6 TRBV6-1 many . TGTGCCAGCACCCCCCCAGGAGTTCGTAATTCACCCCTCCACTTT CASTPPGVRNSPLHF
TRBJ1-4 TRBV6-6 medium-sized TRBD1 TGTGCCAGCAGTTACGACAGGGGCAATGAAAAACTGTTTTTT CASSYDRGNEKLFF
TRBJ1-2 TRBV27 many TRBD1 TGTGCCAGCAGTTTAGAGGGGACAGTGAACTATGGCTACACCTTC CASSLEGTVNYGYTF
TRBJ2-1 TRBV7-2 large . TGTGCCAGCAGCTTAGGCGCGGATGAGCAGTTCTTC CASSLGADEQFF
TRBJ2-7 TRBV12-3/TRBV12-4 medium-sized TRBD2 TGTGCCAGCAGTTTAGCGAGTCAAGCGGGGAGTATCTCCTACGAGCAGTACTTC CASSLASQAGSISYEQYF
TRBJ2-5 TRBV29-1 many TRBD2 TGCAGCGTGCTCACTAGCGGGAGTGAGACCCAGTACTTC CSVLTSGSETQYF
TRBJ2-3 TRBV7-4 many TRBD2 TGTGCCAGCAGCCTCAATGGACTAGCGGGAGGAACAGATACGCAGTATTTT CASSLNGLAGGTDTQYF
TRBJ2-3 TRBV5-1 many . TGCGCCAGCAGCTTGGTTCAGGCACCACGGGCAGATACGCAGTATTTT CASSLVQAPRADTQYF
TRBJ1-2 TRBV10-2 many . TGCGCCAGCAGTGCGGGGCTTAACTATGGCTACACCTTC CASSAGLNYGYTF
TRBJ2-1 TRBV12-3/TRBV12-4 medium-sized . TGTGCCAGCAGACTAGCTGTGGGGCAGAGTGAGCAGTTCTTC CASRLAVGQSEQFF
TRBJ2-5 TRBV7-2 few TRBD2 TGTGCCAGCAGCGATCCCTCCGGACTAGCGGGGGAGACCCAGTACTTC CASSDPSGLAGETQYF
TRBJ2-5 TRBV5-4 . . TGTGCCAGCAGCCCCGCCCTCCGAGAGACCCAGTACTTC CASSPALRETQYF
TRBJ1-5 TRBV12-3/TRBV12-4 many . TGTGCCAGCAGTTTGAATAGCAATCAGCCCCAGCATTTT CASSLNSNQPQHF
TRBJ2-5 TRBV7-7 . TRBD2 TGTGCTAGCGGGAGTCGGTACCAAGAGACCCAGTACTTC CASGSRYQETQYF
TRBJ1-1 TRBV29-1 many . TGCAGCGTTGAAGCTCCGGGACTGAACACTGAAGCTTTCTTT CSVEAPGLNTEAFF
TRBJ2-1 TRBV5-1 medium-sized . TGCGCCAGCAGCTTGGAAACAGGGAGCTACAATGAGCAGTTCTTC CASSLETGSYNEQFF
TRBJ1-5 TRBV6-1 many . TGTGCCAGCAGATACAGGGAAAATCAGCCCCAGCATTTT CASRYRENQPQHF
TRBJ2-1 TRBV24-1 . . TGTGCCACCAGTGACCCCGACGACACACACTCCTACAATGAGCAGTTCTTC CATSDPDDTHSYNEQFF
TRBJ2-5 TRBV7-2 . TRBD1 TGTGCCAGCAGCCAACAGGGGCCAGGGACCCAGTACTTC CASSQQGPGTQYF
TRBJ2-3 TRBV30 many TRBD2 TGTGCCTGGAGTCGACTAGCGGGAGTTTCTGATACGCAGTATTTT CAWSRLAGVSDTQYF
TRBJ1-4 TRBV7-9 many TRBD1 TGTGCCAGCAGCAGGGGACAGGAGAGTGAAAAACTGTTTTTT CASSRGQESEKLFF
TRBJ2-7 TRBV7-2 few TRBD1 TGTGCCAGCAGCTTAGTTCAGGCCGGGACAGGGAGGTCCTACGAGCAGTACTTC CASSLVQAGTGRSYEQYF
TRBJ2-2 TRBV29-1 . . TGCAGCGTCGGACATACTAACACCGGGGAGCTGTTTTTT CSVGHTNTGELFF
TRBJ2-1 TRBV6-6 medium-sized TRBD2 TGTGCCAGCAGTTACGGGCCTGGGGCGACTAGCGGGATAGGGGAGCAGTTCTTC CASSYGPGATSGIGEQFF
TRBJ1-3 TRBV7-2 many . TGTGCCAGCAGCTTAGCACGGGGAAACACCATATATTTT CASSLARGNTIYF
TRBJ1-1 TRBV19 many . TGTGCCAGTAGTATCGGATCTGCCCAGGGGTTGGACACTGAAGCTTTCTTT CASSIGSAQGLDTEAFF
TRBJ2-5 TRBV5-1 medium-sized . TGCGCCAGCAGCCAAGCTACTAGTGGGGAGACCCAGTACTTC CASSQATSGETQYF
TRBJ2-3 TRBV4-3 many . TGCGCCAGCAGGGGCCAGTCCACAGATACGCAGTATTTT CASRGQSTDTQYF
TRBJ1-1 TRBV20-1 many TRBD1 TGCAGCCCGACCCAGGGGGCACCTGAAGCTTTCTTT CSPTQGAPEAFF
TRBJ1-5 TRBV28 many . TGTGCCAGCAGTTTAGATAGCAATCAGCCCCAGCATTTT CASSLDSNQPQHF
TRBJ1-4 TRBV20-1 medium-sized . TGCAGTGCTGGGGGCGGAGGGGCGGGTGAAAAACTGTTTTTT CSAGGGGAGEKLFF
TRBJ2-5 TRBV20-1 many . TGCAGTGCTAGAGAGTTCGGGGGAGAGACCCAGTACTTC CSAREFGGETQYF
TRBJ2-7 TRBV20-1 many TRBD2 TGCAGTGCTAGTCGTAGGGAGGGCCTCGAGCAGTACTTC CSASRREGLEQYF
TRBJ2-6 TRBV6-5 . . TGTGCCAGCAGTTACTCGATAGGGCCCGGAGCAAGCTCTGGGGCCAACGTCCTGACTTTC CASSYSIGPGASSGANVLTF
TRBJ2-1 TRBV6-9 medium-sized . TGTGCCAGCAGACACAACTCGAGACCGTTCTTC CASRHNSRPFF
TRBJ1-1 TRBV7-8 . . TGTGCCAGCAGCGCCTGGGGGAACACTGAAGCTTTCTTT CASSAWGNTEAFF
TRBJ2-1 TRBV7-8 . . TGTGCCAGCAGCTTGGGCGCTGCGGGGGCTGAGCAGTTCTTC CASSLGAAGAEQFF
TRBJ2-7 TRBV6-6 . TRBD1 TGTGCCAGCAGTTACCAGGGGGCGGGGGAGCAGTACTTC CASSYQGAGEQYF
TRBJ2-2 TRBV12-3/TRBV12-4 . TRBD2 TGTGCCAGCAGTTCCGGGACTAGGGACACCGGGGAGCTGTTTTTT CASSSGTRDTGELFF